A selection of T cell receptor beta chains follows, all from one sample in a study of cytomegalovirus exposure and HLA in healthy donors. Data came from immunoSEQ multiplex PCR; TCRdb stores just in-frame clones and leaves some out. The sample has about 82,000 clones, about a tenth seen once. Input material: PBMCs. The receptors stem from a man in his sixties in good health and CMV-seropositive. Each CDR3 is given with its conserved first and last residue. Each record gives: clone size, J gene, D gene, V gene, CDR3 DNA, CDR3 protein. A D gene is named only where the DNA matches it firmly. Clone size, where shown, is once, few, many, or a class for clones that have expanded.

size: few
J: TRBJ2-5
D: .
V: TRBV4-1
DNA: TGCGCCAGCAGCCAAGATTTCCGAGAGACCCAGTACTTC
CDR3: CASSQDFRETQYF

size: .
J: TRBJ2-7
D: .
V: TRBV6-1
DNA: TGTGCCAGCAGTCCCTTTAATAGAGCGGGCTACGAGCAGTACTTC
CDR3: CASSPFNRAGYEQYF

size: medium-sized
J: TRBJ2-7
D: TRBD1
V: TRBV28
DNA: TGTGCCAGCAGTATGGGGCCCGGGACAGGGAAAAACTACGAGCAGTACTTC
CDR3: CASSMGPGTGKNYEQYF

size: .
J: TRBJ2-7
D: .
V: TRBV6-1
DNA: TGTGCCAGCGCCAGGGGGGATACCTACGAGCAGTACTTC
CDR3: CASARGDTYEQYF

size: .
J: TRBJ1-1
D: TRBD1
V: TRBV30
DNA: TGTGCCTCCGGGACAGGGGATATTCGGAGCACTGAAGCTTTCTTT
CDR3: CASGTGDIRSTEAFF

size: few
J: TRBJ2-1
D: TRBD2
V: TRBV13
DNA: TGTGCCAGCAGCCTCGGGGGTAGCGGGATAGAAAATGAGCAGTTCTTC
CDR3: CASSLGGSGIENEQFF

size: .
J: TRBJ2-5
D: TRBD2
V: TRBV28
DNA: TGTGCCAGCAGTTTGGGGATACTAGCGGGAGGCCAAGAGACCCAGTACTTC
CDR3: CASSLGILAGGQETQYF

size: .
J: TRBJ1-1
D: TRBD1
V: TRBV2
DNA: TGTGCCAGCTACAGGGGGCCCGTGGGAACTGAAGCTTTCTTT
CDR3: CASYRGPVGTEAFF

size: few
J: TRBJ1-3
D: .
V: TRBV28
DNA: TGTGCCAGCAGTACAACAGGCGCCGGAAACACCATATATTTT
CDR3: CASSTTGAGNTIYF

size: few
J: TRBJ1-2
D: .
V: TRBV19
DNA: TGTGCCAGTAGGATGGACAGAAACTATGGCTACACCTTC
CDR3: CASRMDRNYGYTF

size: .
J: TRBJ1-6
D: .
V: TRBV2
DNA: TGTGCCAGCAGTGAGCATGAGACAAGGAATTCACCCCTCCACTTT
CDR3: CASSEHETRNSPLHF

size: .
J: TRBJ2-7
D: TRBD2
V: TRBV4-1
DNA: TGCGCCAGCAGCCAAGAAGCGGGGAGGTGGTACGAGCAGTACTTC
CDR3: CASSQEAGRWYEQYF

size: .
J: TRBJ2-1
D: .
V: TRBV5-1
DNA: TGCGCCAGCAGCAGGAACAGGGCAGCCTACAATGAGCAGTTCTTC
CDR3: CASSRNRAAYNEQFF

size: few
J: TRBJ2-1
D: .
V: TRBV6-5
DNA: TGTGCCAGCAGTTACTTGGTGGGACTCCCCTACAATGAGCAGTTCTTC
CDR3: CASSYLVGLPYNEQFF

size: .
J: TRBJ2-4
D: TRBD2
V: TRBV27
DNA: TGTGCCAGCACCCGACTAGCGGGAGGCAAAAACATTCAGTACTTC
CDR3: CASTRLAGGKNIQYF

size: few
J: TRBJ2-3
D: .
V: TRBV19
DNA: TGTGCCAGTAGTACCCTCCGCGGAGAGGGAGGAGATACGCAGTATTTT
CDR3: CASSTLRGEGGDTQYF

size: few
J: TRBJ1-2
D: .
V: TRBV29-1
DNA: TGCAGCGTTTTGACAGGCCTCTATGGCTACACCTTC
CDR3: CSVLTGLYGYTF

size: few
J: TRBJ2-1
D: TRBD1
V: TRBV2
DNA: TGTGCCAGCAGCATAACAGGGGTCGAGCAGTTCTTC
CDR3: CASSITGVEQFF

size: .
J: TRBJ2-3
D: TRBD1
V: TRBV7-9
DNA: TGTGCCAGCACCCAGACAGGGGGCACAGATACGCAGTATTTT
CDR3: CASTQTGGTDTQYF

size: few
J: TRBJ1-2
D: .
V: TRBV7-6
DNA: TGTGCCAGCAGCTTACCCGGGGGGCAAGGCTACACCTTC
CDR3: CASSLPGGQGYTF

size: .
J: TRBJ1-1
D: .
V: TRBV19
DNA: TGTGCCAGTAGTATGGGGAGGAACACTGAAGCTTTCTTT
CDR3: CASSMGRNTEAFF

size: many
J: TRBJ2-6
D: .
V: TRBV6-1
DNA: TGTGCCAGCAGCGAAGACAGCTCTGGGGCCAACGTCCTGACTTTC
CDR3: CASSEDSSGANVLTF

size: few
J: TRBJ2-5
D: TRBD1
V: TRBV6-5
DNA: TGTGCCAGCAGCCATACAGGGGGCGGGAAAGAGACCCAGTACTTC
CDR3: CASSHTGGGKETQYF

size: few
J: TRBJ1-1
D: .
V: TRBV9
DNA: TGTGCCAGCAGCGTAGGGCAATTCACTGAAGCTTTCTTT
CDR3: CASSVGQFTEAFF

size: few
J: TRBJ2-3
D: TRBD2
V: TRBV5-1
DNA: TGCGCCAGCAGCTTCTTAGCTGGGGGGGACACAGATACGCAGTATTTT
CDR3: CASSFLAGGDTDTQYF

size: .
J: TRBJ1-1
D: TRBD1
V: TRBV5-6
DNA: TGTGCCAGCAGCTTGGGGGACGCAGGGGGCACTGAAGCTTTCTTT
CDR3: CASSLGDAGGTEAFF

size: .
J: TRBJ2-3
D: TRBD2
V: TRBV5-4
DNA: TGTGCCAGCAGCTTGGATAGCGGGGGAACAGATACGCAGTATTTT
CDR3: CASSLDSGGTDTQYF

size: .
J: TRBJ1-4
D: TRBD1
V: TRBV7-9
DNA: TGTGCCAGCAGCTCGGACAGGACCCAAACTAATGAAAAACTGTTTTTT
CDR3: CASSSDRTQTNEKLFF

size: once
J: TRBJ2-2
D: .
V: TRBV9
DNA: TGTGCCACCCAACTGGAGGGGCCTCGAAGCACCGGGGAGCTGTTTTTT
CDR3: CATQLEGPRSTGELFF

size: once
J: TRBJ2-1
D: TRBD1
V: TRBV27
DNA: TGTGCCAGCAGCTTAAAGACAGGGGGTCCCTACAATGAGCAGTTCTTC
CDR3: CASSLKTGGPYNEQFF

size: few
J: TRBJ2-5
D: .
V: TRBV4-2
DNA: TGTGCCAGCAGCCAAGAGTGGGATTCCGTCGACTATCCCCAAGAGACCCAGTACTTC
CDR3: CASSQEWDSVDYPQETQYF

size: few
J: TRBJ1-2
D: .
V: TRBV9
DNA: TGTGCCAGCAGCGTCCAGGGGAACGCCTACTATGGCTACACCTTC
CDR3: CASSVQGNAYYGYTF

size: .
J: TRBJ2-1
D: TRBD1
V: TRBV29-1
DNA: TGCAGCGTTGTAGGGACAGGGAGCTCCTACAATGAGCAGTTCTTC
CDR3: CSVVGTGSSYNEQFF

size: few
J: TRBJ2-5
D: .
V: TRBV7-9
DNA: TGTGCCAGCAGCTCTACCTCCGGGACTGCCGACTACTTC
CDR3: CASSSTSGTADYF

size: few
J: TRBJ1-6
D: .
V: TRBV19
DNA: TGTGCCAGTAGCGCCACCCTAGGTAATTCACCCCTCCACTTT
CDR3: CASSATLGNSPLHF

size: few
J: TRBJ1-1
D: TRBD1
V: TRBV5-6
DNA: TGTGCCAGCAGCCTACCGGACAGGGGGAGGTCTGAAGCTTTCTTT
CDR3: CASSLPDRGRSEAFF

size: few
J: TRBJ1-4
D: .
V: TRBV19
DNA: TGTGCCAGTAGTAAGCGGCAGGGGAATGAAAAACTGTTTTTT
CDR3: CASSKRQGNEKLFF

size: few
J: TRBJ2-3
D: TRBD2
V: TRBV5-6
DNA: TGTGCCAGCAGCCCCACTAGCGGGACCACAGATACGCAGTATTTT
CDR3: CASSPTSGTTDTQYF

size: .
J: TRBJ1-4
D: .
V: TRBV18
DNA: TGTGCCAGCTCACCTCCGGGTTTGCATTCTGCAACTAATGAAAAACTGTTTTTT
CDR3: CASSPPGLHSATNEKLFF

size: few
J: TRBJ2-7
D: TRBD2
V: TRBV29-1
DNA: TGCAGCGTCCAACTAGCGGGAGGTGGGGAGCAGTACTTC
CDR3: CSVQLAGGGEQYF

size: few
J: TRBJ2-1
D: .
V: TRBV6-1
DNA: TGTGCCGGGGGGAACAGGGGCGTTTACAATGAGCAGTTCTTC
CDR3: CAGGNRGVYNEQFF

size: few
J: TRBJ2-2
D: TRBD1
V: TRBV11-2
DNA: TGTGCCAGCAGCTCCACCTCCGGGACAGCCGGGGAGCTGTTTTTT
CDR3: CASSSTSGTAGELFF

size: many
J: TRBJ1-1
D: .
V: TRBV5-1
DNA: TGCGCCAGCAGCTTGTCTTCGACATCGAACACTGAAGCTTTCTTT
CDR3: CASSLSSTSNTEAFF

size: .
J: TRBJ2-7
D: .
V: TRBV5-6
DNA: TGTGCCAGCAGCGAAGGAAAGGGGACCTACGAGCAGTACTTC
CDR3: CASSEGKGTYEQYF

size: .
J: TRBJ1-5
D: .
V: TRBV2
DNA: TGTGCCAGCAATGGCGGGGGCGATCAGCCCCAGCATTTT
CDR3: CASNGGGDQPQHF